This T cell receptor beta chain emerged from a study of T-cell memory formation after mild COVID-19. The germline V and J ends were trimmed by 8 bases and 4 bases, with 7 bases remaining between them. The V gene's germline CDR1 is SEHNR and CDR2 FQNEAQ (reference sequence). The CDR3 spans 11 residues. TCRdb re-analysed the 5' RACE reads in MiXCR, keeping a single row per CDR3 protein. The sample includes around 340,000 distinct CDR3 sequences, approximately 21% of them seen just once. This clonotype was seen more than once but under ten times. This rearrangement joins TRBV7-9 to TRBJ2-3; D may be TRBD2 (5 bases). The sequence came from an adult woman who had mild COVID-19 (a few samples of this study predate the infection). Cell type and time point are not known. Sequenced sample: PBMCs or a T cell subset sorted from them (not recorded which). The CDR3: CASQEADTQYF. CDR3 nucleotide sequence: TGTGCCAGCCAGGAGGCAGATACGCAGTATTTT.